The present T cell receptor beta chain was sequenced within a study of technical replicates of blood from four donors. Here immunoSEQ multiplex PCR was the method, and the copy in TCRdb shows in-frame clones only, minus some. The sample shows 74,000 or so clones, just under 95% of them seen only once. The CDR3 is 15 residues long. Trimming cost V 2 bases and J 3 bases; bases outside gene matches: 6. From germline, CDR1 is MNHEY and CDR2 SVGAGI. The table lists this clone with a count of one. This chain uses TRBV6-5 with TRBJ2-7; 8 bases agree with TRBD1. The sample consisted of T cells isolated from PBMCs. The TCR was taken from a human donor in good health. The DNA of the CDR3 is TGTGCCAGCAGTTACCCCCTAGGACAGGGCTACGAGCAGTACTTC. It is translated as CASSYPLGQGYEQYF.